The 26 T cell receptor beta chains below all came from one sample that was sequenced in a study of cytomegalovirus exposure and HLA in healthy donors. The PCR made use of 60 Vbeta and 13 Jbeta primers. Clones were read by immunoSEQ multiplex PCR, and TCRdb kept only the in-frame ones, dropping some. Of just under 150,000 clones listed, over 80% are singletons. Source material: PBMCs. The origin of the receptors is a woman under 40 in good health and CMV-seronegative.

The chain is built from TRBV5-6 and TRBJ2-7; D possibly corresponds to TRBD1 (6 bases). CDR1 and CDR2 (germline): SGHDT, YYEEEE. Between the trimmed V and J ends, which lost 1 base and 5 bases, there was a span of 16 bases. This CDR3 has 15 residues. CDR3 sequence (DNA): TGTGCCAGCAGCTTGCAACAGGGTAGCGTGGACGAGCAGTACTTC. The encoded protein is CASSLQQGSVDEQYF.

This rearrangement joins TRBV2 to TRBJ2-1, with D perhaps matching TRBD2 (5 bases). V dropped 4 bases and J dropped 4 bases, with 8 bases sitting between them. The germline V gene has CDR1 SNHLY and CDR2 FYNNEI. The CDR3 covers 13 residues. In DNA form, the CDR3 reads TGTGCCAGCAGTGCTCGGGGTTACAATGAGCAGTTCTTC. It yields the protein CASSARGYNEQFF.

The rearrangement joins TRBV5-1 to TRBJ2-1, with D possibly matching TRBD2 (6 bases). Germline V CDR1 and CDR2: SGHRS, YFSETQ. CDR3 size: 15 residues. The V end was cut by 0 bases, the J end by 6 bases, with 13 bases between. The CDR3 DNA is TGCGCCAGCAGCTTGGACTCGACTAGTGGCAATGAGCAGTTCTTC. The encoded protein is CASSLDSTSGNEQFF.

The V and J genes are TRBV28 and TRBJ2-7; possibly TRBD2 for D (6 bases). The germline CDR1 and CDR2 sequences are MDHEN and SYDVKM. The CDR3 extends over 16 amino acids. Trimming removed 5 bases at V and 2 bases at J, with 19 bases between. CDR3 sequence: CASSPIIPGEAYEQYF. CDR3 DNA: TGTGCCAGCAGTCCCATTATTCCTGGGGAGGCCTACGAGCAGTACTTC.

This clone occurred a few times. This chain connects TRBV6-4 to TRBJ2-3, with TRBD2 matching over 7 bases. Looked up from germline, CDR1 is MRHNA and CDR2 is SNTAGT. The CDR3 extends over 15 amino acids. Germline trimming cut 8 bases from V and 6 bases from J; bases unmatched to any gene: 14. CDR3 protein: CASSTGAGALDTQYF. The DNA for the CDR3 is TGTGCCAGCTCGACGGGTGCGGGAGCGCTGGATACGCAGTATTTT.

The genes are TRBV12-5 and TRBJ1-6; 9 nucleotides match TRBD1. CDR1 LGHNT and CDR2 FRNRAP come from the germline V gene. This CDR3 is built from 17 residues. Unmatched junction bases numbered 7, after V lost 7 bases and J lost 0 bases. The CDR3 region is CASARQGGLSYNSPLHF. As DNA, the CDR3 is TGTGCTAGTGCCAGACAGGGGGGCCTCTCCTATAATTCACCCCTCCACTTT. Variable domain in full (rest from reference TRBV12-5 and TRBJ1-6): DARVTQTPRHKVTEMGQEVTMRCQPILGHNTVFWYRQTMMQGLELLAYFRNRAPLDDSGMPKDRFSAEMPDATLATLKIQPSEPRDSAVYFCASARQGGLSYNSPLHFGNGTRLTVT.

The rearrangement links TRBV2 to TRBJ2-7; 9 bases are a match to TRBD1. The V and J ends lost 4 bases and 4 bases, in that order; junction bases with no gene match: 14. From germline, CDR1 is SNHLY and CDR2 FYNNEI. CDR3 length equals 17 residues. The CDR3 here is CASSVEIMTGGSYEQYF. The CDR3 bases are TGTGCCAGCAGTGTTGAGATTATGACAGGGGGTTCTTACGAGCAGTACTTC.

This clone was counted between two and nine times. The chain couples TRBV19 to TRBJ2-7; 11 nucleotides align to TRBD2. CDR1 and CDR2 (germline): LNHDA, SQIVND (reference sequence). This CDR3 is built from 18 residues. V lost 5 bases, J lost 5 bases, and 17 bases stayed unmatched. The CDR3 coding sequence is TGTGCCAGTAGTCTTAGCGGGAGGGACGAAAAAAACCACCACGAGCAGTACTTC. Protein: CASSLSGRDEKNHHEQYF.

The chain has TRBV30 and TRBJ2-3, with 7 bases that match TRBD1. Per germline, CDR1 GTSNPN and CDR2 SVGIG (reference sequence). The CDR3 has 12 residues. J lost 2 bases, V lost 8 bases, and 4 bases had no gene match. The CDR3 sequence: CATGTATDTQYF. CDR3 nucleotides: TGTGCCACCGGGACAGCCACAGATACGCAGTATTTT.

V usage is TRBV5-1 and J usage is TRBJ1-4; D is ambiguous. CDR3 length: 16 amino acids. The V gene's germline CDR1 is SGHRS and CDR2 YFSETQ. V gave up 3 bases and J gave up 0 bases, with 12 bases separating them. As DNA, the CDR3 is TGCGCCAGCAGCTCCCCGGAGGGCGCAACTAATGAAAAACTGTTTTTT. It is translated as CASSSPEGATNEKLFF.

J is TRBJ1-5 and V is TRBV2; no clear D. The CDR3 is 14 amino acids. The V end was cut by 6 bases, the J end by 2 bases, with 11 bases between. Looked up from germline, CDR1 is SNHLY and CDR2 is FYNNEI. CDR3 sequence (DNA): TGTGCCAGCAGACTAGGTAGAGGCAATCAGCCCCAGCATTTT. Translated: CASRLGRGNQPQHF.

V gene TRBV11-3 combines with J gene TRBJ2-4; D is perhaps TRBD1 (7 bases). The CDR3 extends over 14 amino acids. Germline CDR1 reads SGHNT; CDR2 reads YENEEA. The germline V and J ends were trimmed by 5 bases and 6 bases, with 14 bases remaining between them. The CDR3 nucleotides read TGTGCCAGCAGCCCAGGGGGGACGCGAAACATTCAGTACTTC. Translated, it gives CASSPGGTRNIQYF. Together with reference TRBV11-3 and TRBJ2-4, the CDR3 gives the full variable domain: EAGVVQSPRYKIIEKKQPVAFWCNPISGHNTLYWYLQNLGQGPELLIRYENEEAVDDSQLPKDRFSAERLKGVDSTLKIQPAELGDSAVYLCASSPGGTRNIQYFGAGTRLSVL.

The chain employs TRBV4-1 and TRBJ2-1; 7 nucleotides agree with TRBD2. This CDR3 is built from 16 residues. Unmatched junction bases numbered 16, after V lost 6 bases and J lost 8 bases. Per the germline V gene, CDR1 is MGHRA and CDR2 is YSYEKL. The CDR3: CASRASGLVLSDEQFF. The DNA for the CDR3 is TGCGCCAGCAGAGCAAGCGGACTAGTTCTCAGCGATGAGCAGTTCTTC.

The chain uses TRBV5-4 and TRBJ2-7; 11 bases are shared with TRBD2. Trimming removed 0 bases from V and 0 bases from J; junction bases left unmatched: 2. Germline lookup yields CDR1 SGHNT and CDR2 YYREEE (reference sequence). CDR3 length equals 16 residues. Here the CDR3 reads CASSLGLAGGSYEQYF. The CDR3 DNA sequence: TGTGCCAGCAGCTTGGGGCTAGCGGGAGGCTCCTACGAGCAGTACTTC. The complete variable domain, with remaining parts taken from reference TRBV5-4 and TRBJ2-7, reads ETGVTQSPTHLIKTRGQQVTLRCSSQSGHNTVSWYQQALGQGPQFIFQYYREEENGRGNFPPRFSGLQFPNYSSELNVNALELDDSALYLCASSLGLAGGSYEQYFGPGTRLTVT.

The chain has TRBV29-1 and TRBJ1-4; the D gene is possibly TRBD1 (5 bases). Germline assignment: CDR1 SQVTM and CDR2 ANQGSEA. V was clipped by 5 bases and J by 1 base, with 11 bases between them. This CDR3 is 14 amino acids long. CDR3 amino acids: CSVWVGQTNEKLFF. CDR3 sequence (DNA): TGCAGCGTTTGGGTTGGACAAACTAATGAAAAACTGTTTTTT.

This sequence joins TRBV7-3 and TRBJ2-3; 7 bases match TRBD2. V shed 1 base and J 3 bases; nucleotides not matched to a gene: 10. The CDR3 has 17 amino acids. The germline gives CDR1 SGHTA, CDR2 FQGTGA. CDR3 DNA: TGTGCCAGCAGCTTAAGCCCGGCCCTAGCGGATACAGATACGCAGTATTTT. The encoded protein is CASSLSPALADTDTQYF.

The chain employs TRBV7-6 and TRBJ1-6, with 7 bases identical to TRBD1. This CDR3 is built from 15 residues. V lost 4 bases, J lost 7 bases, and 7 bases stayed unmatched. In germline, CDR1 is SGHVS, CDR2 FNYEAQ. The CDR3: CASSSTGTYNSPLHF. CDR3 bases: TGTGCCAGCAGCTCGACAGGGACTTACAATTCACCCCTCCACTTT.

The chain uses TRBV5-5 and TRBJ2-1, with D tentatively TRBD2 (6 bases). V was clipped by 0 bases and J by 12 bases, with 10 bases between them. This CDR3 has 12 amino acids. The V gene's germline CDR1 is SGHKS and CDR2 YYEKEE (reference sequence). The CDR3 reads CASSLGLDGQFF. Written as DNA, the CDR3 is TGTGCCAGCAGCTTGGGACTAGACGGGCAGTTCTTC. The whole variable domain, filled in from reference TRBV5-5 and TRBJ2-1, reads DAGVTQSPTHLIKTRGQQVTLRCSPISGHKSVSWYQQVLGQGPQFIFQYYEKEERGRGNFPDRFSARQFPNYSSELNVNALLLGDSALYLCASSLGLDGQFFGPGTRLTVL.

The V call is TRBV18, the J call TRBJ2-3; TRBD2 matches at 11 bases. CDR3 length: 16 amino acids. The germline gives CDR1 KGHSH, CDR2 LQKENI. V shed 2 bases, J shed 2 bases, and the junction held 3 bases outside the gene matches. The CDR3 bases are TGTGCCAGCTCACCAGGGACTAGCGGATACACAGATACGCAGTATTTT. Amino acid sequence: CASSPGTSGYTDTQYF.

Of note for this clone: One end of the junction fails to match germline, which may point to a read error. The rearrangement joins TRBV7-9 to TRBJ2-7; 8 positions agree with TRBD1. Germline assignment: CDR1 SEHNR and CDR2 FQNEAQ (reference sequence). The CDR3 length is 16 residues. Here the CDR3 DNA reads TGTTCCAGCAGCCGCCCAGACAGGGGAAGGCTCTACGAGCAGTACTTC. Translating gives CSSSRPDRGRLYEQYF.

The chain combines TRBV13 with TRBJ1-4, with 10 bases aligning to TRBD1. The CDR3 spans 16 residues. Trimming at V came to 5 bases and at J to 7 bases, leaving 10 bases not matched to a gene. Per germline, CDR1 PRHDT and CDR2 FYEKMQ (reference sequence). The CDR3 bases are TGTGCCAGCAGCCGACGACAGGGGGCCGCAGCTGAAAAACTGTTTTTT. It specifies CASSRRQGAAAEKLFF. Together with reference TRBV13 and TRBJ1-4, the CDR3 gives the full variable domain: AAGVIQSPRHLIKEKRETATLKCYPIPRHDTVYWYQQGPGQDPQFLISFYEKMQSDKGSIPDRFSAQQFSDYHSELNMSSLELGDSALYFCASSRRQGAAAEKLFFGSGTQLSVL.

This clone was picked up one time. The rearrangement links TRBV6-6 to TRBJ2-5; a possible D gene is TRBD1 (5 bases). The CDR3 is 15 amino acids. V shed 5 bases and J shed 3 bases, with 16 bases lying between them. From germline, CDR1 is MNHNY and CDR2 SVGAGI (reference sequence). CDR3 protein: CASSNPPDTKETQYF. CDR3 sequence (DNA): TGTGCCAGCAGTAACCCTCCGGACACTAAAGAGACCCAGTACTTC.

The V gene is TRBV30, the J gene TRBJ1-2; 9 bases align to TRBD1. CDR3 length equals 12 residues. Germline-derived CDR1 and CDR2 are GTSNPN and SVGIG (reference sequence). The trim removed 4 bases at V and 8 bases at J, leaving 5 bases unmatched. The DNA for the CDR3 is TGTGCCTGGATGTTGGACAGGGGCGGCTACACCTTC. Its protein product is CAWMLDRGGYTF. Looking up the rest from reference TRBV30 and TRBJ1-2 gives the full variable domain: SQTIHQWPATLVQPVGSPLSLECTVEGTSNPNLYWYRQAAGRGLQLLFYSVGIGQISSEVPQNLSASRPQDRQFILSSKKLLLSDSGFYLCAWMLDRGGYTFGSGTRLTVV.

This rearrangement joins TRBV30 to TRBJ1-6; D perhaps matches TRBD1 (5 bases). The CDR3 loop spans 13 amino acids. Germline V CDR1 and CDR2: GTSNPN, SVGIG (reference sequence). Trimming removed 8 bases from V and 7 bases from J, with 15 bases in between. The CDR3 DNA follows: TGTGCCGGAAAGACAGTCCGGAATTCACCCCTCCACTTT. It codes for CAGKTVRNSPLHF. The variable domain in full, completed from reference TRBV30 and TRBJ1-6, reads SQTIHQWPATLVQPVGSPLSLECTVEGTSNPNLYWYRQAAGRGLQLLFYSVGIGQISSEVPQNLSASRPQDRQFILSSKKLLLSDSGFYLCAGKTVRNSPLHFGNGTRLTVT.

This chain links TRBV15 with TRBJ1-1, with a tentative D call TRBD1 (6 bases). CDR1 and CDR2 (germline): LNHNV, YYDKDF (reference sequence). The CDR3 totals 14 residues. The germline V and J ends were trimmed by 4 bases and 6 bases, with 15 bases remaining between them. The CDR3 sequence is CATSKQTGKAEAFF. The CDR3 nucleotides are TGTGCCACCAGCAAACAAACAGGGAAGGCTGAAGCTTTCTTT.

The rearrangement uses TRBV7-3 and TRBJ1-2; 8 bases are a match to TRBD1. The V gene end was trimmed by 4 bases and the J gene end by 8 bases; junction bases not matched to a gene: 9. Germline-derived CDR1 and CDR2 are SGHTA and FQGTGA. The CDR3 runs 14 residues. The CDR3 DNA reads TGTGCCAGCAGCTACACAGGGGGACTTGAGGGCTACACCTTC. Amino acids: CASSYTGGLEGYTF.